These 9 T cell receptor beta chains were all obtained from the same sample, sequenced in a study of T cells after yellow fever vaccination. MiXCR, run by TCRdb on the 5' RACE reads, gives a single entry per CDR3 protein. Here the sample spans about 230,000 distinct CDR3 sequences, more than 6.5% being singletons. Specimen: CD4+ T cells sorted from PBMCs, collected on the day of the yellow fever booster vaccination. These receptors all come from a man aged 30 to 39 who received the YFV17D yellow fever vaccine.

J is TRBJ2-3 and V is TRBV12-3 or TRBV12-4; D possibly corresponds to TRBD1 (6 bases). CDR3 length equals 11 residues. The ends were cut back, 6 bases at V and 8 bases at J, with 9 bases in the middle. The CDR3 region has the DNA TGTGCCAGCAGCCTACAGGGTACGCAGTATTTT. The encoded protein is CASSLQGTQYF.

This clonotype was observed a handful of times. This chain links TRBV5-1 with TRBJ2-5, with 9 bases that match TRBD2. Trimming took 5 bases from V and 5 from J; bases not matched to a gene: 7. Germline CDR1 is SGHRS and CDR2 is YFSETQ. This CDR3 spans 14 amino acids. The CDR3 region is CASRILAGVETQYF. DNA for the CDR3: TGCGCCAGCAGGATATTAGCGGGAGTGGAGACCCAGTACTTC. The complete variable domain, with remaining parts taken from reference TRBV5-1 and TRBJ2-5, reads KAGVTQTPRYLIKTRGQQVTLSCSPISGHRSVSWYQQTPGQGLQFLFEYFSETQRNKGNFPGRFSGRQFSNSRSEMNVSTLELGDSALYLCASRILAGVETQYFGPGTRLLVL.

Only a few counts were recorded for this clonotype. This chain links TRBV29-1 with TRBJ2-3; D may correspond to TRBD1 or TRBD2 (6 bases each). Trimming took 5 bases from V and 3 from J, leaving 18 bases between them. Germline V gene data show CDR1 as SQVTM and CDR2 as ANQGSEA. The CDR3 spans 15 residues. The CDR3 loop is CSVTRAGGTTDTQYF. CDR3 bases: TGCAGCGTTACCCGTGCGGGCGGGACAACAGATACGCAGTATTTT.

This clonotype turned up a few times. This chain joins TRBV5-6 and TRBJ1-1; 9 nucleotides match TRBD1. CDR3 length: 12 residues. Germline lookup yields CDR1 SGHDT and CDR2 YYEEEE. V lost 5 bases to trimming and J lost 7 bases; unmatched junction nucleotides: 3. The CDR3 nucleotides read TGTGCCAGCAGTCGGACAGGGGTTGAAGCTTTCTTT. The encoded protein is CASSRTGVEAFF.

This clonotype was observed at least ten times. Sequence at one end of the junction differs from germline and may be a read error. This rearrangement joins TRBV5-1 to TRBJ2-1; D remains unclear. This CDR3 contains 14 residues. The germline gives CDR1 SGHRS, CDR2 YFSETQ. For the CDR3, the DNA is TGTGCCAGCAGCTTCGGTGGCTCCTACAATGAGCAGTTCTTC. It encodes CASSFGGSYNEQFF.

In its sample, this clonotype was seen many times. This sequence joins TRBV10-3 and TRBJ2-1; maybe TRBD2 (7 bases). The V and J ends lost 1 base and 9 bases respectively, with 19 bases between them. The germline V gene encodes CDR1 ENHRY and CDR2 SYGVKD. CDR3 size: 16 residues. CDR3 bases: TGTGCCATCAGTGAGTTTCAGGGGAGGGCGTCGGTTGAGCAGTTCTTC. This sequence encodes CAISEFQGRASVEQFF.

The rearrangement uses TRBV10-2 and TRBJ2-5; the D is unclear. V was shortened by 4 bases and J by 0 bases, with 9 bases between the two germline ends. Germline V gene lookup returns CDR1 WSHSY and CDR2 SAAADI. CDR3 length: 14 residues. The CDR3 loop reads CASSVGFDQETQYF. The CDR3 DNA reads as TGCGCCAGCAGTGTAGGGTTCGACCAAGAGACCCAGTACTTC.

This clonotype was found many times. CDR3 sequence (DNA): TGTGCCAGCAAGGGGACTAGCGGGAGTGATGAGCAGTTCTTC. Amino acid sequence: CASKGTSGSDEQFF. The chain recombines TRBV7-2 with TRBJ2-1; 14 bases match TRBD2. V lost 7 bases and J lost 8; bases outside the gene matches: 4. Germline V CDR1 and CDR2: SGHTA, FQGNSA. This CDR3 region has 14 residues.

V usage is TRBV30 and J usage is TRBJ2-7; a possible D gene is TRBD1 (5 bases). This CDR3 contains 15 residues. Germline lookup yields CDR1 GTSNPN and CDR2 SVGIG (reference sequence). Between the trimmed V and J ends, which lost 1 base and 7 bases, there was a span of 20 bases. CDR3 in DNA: TGTGCCTGGAGTGCCCAGGGCCTCCCCTCCGAGGAGCAGTACTTC. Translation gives CAWSAQGLPSEEQYF.